This section outlines one TCR beta chain sequence together with its context. Its antigen remains unknown. The data were obtained in a study of shared clonotypes between healthy human individuals. Overall study results and limits: A handful of donors shared about 4.5% of their naive CD4 clonotypes. Some clonotypes were shared by all four sorted-subset donors, while others were not shared. The non-shared ones had lower generation probabilities than the shared ones.

The donors were all Caucasian adults (living in Nashville, Tennessee). In the authors' methods: ImmunoSEQ sequences covered only the junction and lacked quality scores; filtering therefore differed. Sequencing was performed with immunoSEQ multiplex PCR; in TCRdb, only in-frame clones are kept and a portion is missing. V, J and clone size derive from that table, while D and trimming were established from the DNA sequence. The data contain approximately 2,300,000 clones, less than 95% of them singletons. The CDR3 contains 15 residues. Germline CDR1 reads LNHDA; CDR2 reads SQIVND (reference sequence). With 10 bases clipped from V and 1 base from J, the junction kept 7 bases outside the gene matches.

This clonotype originated in a man aged 18 to 29 in good health. Some clones in this sample may be carry-over from other donors' samples. The sequencing sample was made of naive CD4+ T cells from PBMCs. This sample's subset: CD45RA+ positively selected. This chain connects TRBV19 to TRBJ2-6; 7 bases match TRBD1. The DNA for the CDR3 is TGTGCCACCAGACAGGGTGGTTCTGGGGCCAACGTCCTGACTTTC. Amino acids: CATRQGGSGANVLTF.